This entry lists 14 T cell receptor beta chains sequenced from one sample in a study of blood T cell repertoires in COVID-19. Profiled with immunoSEQ multiplex PCR; TCRdb holds only in-frame clones, not every one. The table includes under 250,000 clones, 85% detected once. Sequenced material: peripheral blood. The receptors were sampled from a man aged 50 to 59 who had recovered from COVID-19.

The chain joins TRBV6-1 to TRBJ1-5, with a tentative D call TRBD1 (5 bases). CDR1 MNHNS and CDR2 SASEGT come from the germline V gene. The CDR3 consists of 15 residues. Trimming removed 2 bases from V and 5 bases from J, with 13 bases in between. The CDR3 protein is CASSEHAGSDQPQHF. In DNA, the CDR3 is TGTGCCAGCAGTGAACATGCAGGGTCCGATCAGCCCCAGCATTTT.

This clone turned up a few times. In DNA form, the CDR3 reads TGTGCCAGCAGTTCCTCGACAAAGATCTATGGCTACACCTTC. Amino acids: CASSSSTKIYGYTF. The V gene is TRBV28, the J gene TRBJ1-2; D is ambiguous. CDR3 size: 14 residues. V shed 4 bases and J shed 4 bases, with 13 bases lying between them. The germline CDR1 and CDR2 sequences are MDHEN and SYDVKM.

The chain links TRBV19 to TRBJ1-2; D might be TRBD1 (5 bases). V was shortened by 9 bases and J by 3 bases, with 11 bases between the two germline ends. This CDR3 is built from 12 residues. Germline CDR1 reads LNHDA; CDR2 reads SQIVND (reference sequence). CDR3 sequence: CARLRDYYGYTF. CDR3 sequence (DNA): TGTGCCAGGCTTAGGGACTACTATGGCTACACCTTC.

The genes are TRBV7-2 and TRBJ2-1, with 10 nucleotides matching TRBD2. V gave up 3 bases and J gave up 6 bases; unmatched junction bases: 2. The CDR3 extends over 14 amino acids. Germline CDR1 reads SGHTA; CDR2 reads FQGNSA. CDR3 sequence reads: CASSFTSGANEQFF. CDR3 nucleotide sequence: TGTGCCAGCAGCTTTACTAGCGGGGCCAATGAGCAGTTCTTC. Supplemented by reference TRBV7-2 and TRBJ2-1, the full variable domain reads GAGVSQSPSNKVTEKGKDVELRCDPISGHTALYWYRQSLGQGLEFLIYFQGNSAPDKSGLPSDRFSAERTGGSVSTLTIQRTQQEDSAVYLCASSFTSGANEQFFGPGTRLTVL.

The chain is built from TRBV28 and TRBJ1-5; D gene uncertain. Germline-derived CDR1 and CDR2 are MDHEN and SYDVKM. This CDR3 comprises 14 residues. V shed 3 bases and J shed 3 bases, with 9 bases lying between them. The CDR3 sequence: CASSLTNFNQPQHF. The DNA of the CDR3 is TGTGCCAGCAGTTTGACTAATTTCAATCAGCCCCAGCATTTT.

The CDR3 DNA follows: TGTGCCAGCAGTCCGTTAGCGGGCTCCTACAATGAGCAGTTCTTC. It encodes CASSPLAGSYNEQFF. V is TRBV27 and J is TRBJ2-1, with 7 bases aligning to TRBD2. The germline gives CDR1 MNHEY, CDR2 SMNVEV (reference sequence). With 5 bases clipped from V and 0 bases from J, the junction kept 4 bases outside the gene matches. The CDR3 length is 15 residues.

The chain couples TRBV5-1 to TRBJ2-1; 13 positions agree with TRBD2. The CDR3 is made up of 17 amino acids. Germline CDR1 is SGHRS and CDR2 is YFSETQ. With V trimmed by 5 bases and J by 0 bases, 5 bases remained unmatched. The CDR3 nucleotides are TGCGCCAGCAGAACCGGGACTAGCGGGATCTCCTACAATGAGCAGTTCTTC. Translating it yields CASRTGTSGISYNEQFF.

The chain employs TRBV5-6 and TRBJ1-3; no clear D gene. The germline V gene has CDR1 SGHDT and CDR2 YYEEEE. Trimming shortened V by 0 bases and J by 1 base, and 11 bases separated the two germline ends. CDR3 length equals 16 residues. CDR3 sequence: CASSLGGLGSGNTIYF. CDR3 bases: TGTGCCAGCAGCTTGGGAGGTCTGGGTTCTGGAAACACCATATATTTT. Together with reference TRBV5-6 and TRBJ1-3, the CDR3 gives the full variable domain: DAGVTQSPTHLIKTRGQQVTLRCSPKSGHDTVSWYQQALGQGPQFIFQYYEEEERQRGNFPDRFSGHQFPNYSSELNVNALLLGDSALYLCASSLGGLGSGNTIYFGEGSWLTVV.

This chain links TRBV4-1 with TRBJ1-6; 7 bases agree with TRBD1. Germline-derived CDR1 and CDR2 are MGHRA and YSYEKL. V lost 8 bases and J lost 0; bases outside the gene matches: 10. This CDR3 is built from 17 residues. The CDR3 nucleotides are TGCGCCAGCGCCTTTGACAGGGAGAGCTCCTATAATTCACCCCTCCACTTT. Its translation is CASAFDRESSYNSPLHF.

This chain uses TRBV5-1 with TRBJ2-7, with D possibly matching TRBD2 (6 bases). CDR3 length: 14 residues. Germline values: CDR1 SGHRS, CDR2 YFSETQ. Deletions cut 0 bases from V and 12 bases from J, with 19 bases between. The CDR3 DNA is TGCGCCAGCAGCTTGGGGGACTTCAGTTTAAAACCGTACTTC. As protein: CASSLGDFSLKPYF.

DNA for the CDR3: TGTGCCAGCTCACTCTCACAGGTAGAGAGTTCACCCCTCCACTTT. Its protein product is CASSLSQVESSPLHF. The chain joins TRBV18 to TRBJ1-6, with a weak D call TRBD1 (5 bases). Looked up from germline, CDR1 is KGHSH and CDR2 is LQKENI. The CDR3 sequence is 15 residues long. Trimming stripped 4 bases from V and 9 bases from J, with 16 bases between. Using reference TRBV18 and TRBJ1-6 for the parts outside the CDR3, the full variable domain is NAGVMQNPRHLVRRRGQEARLRCSPMKGHSHVYWYRQLPEEGLKFMVYLQKENIIDESGMPKERFSAEFPKEGPSILRIQQVVRGDSAAYFCASSLSQVESSPLHFGNGTRLTVT.

The chain employs TRBV29-1 and TRBJ2-7, with D hard to call. Germline lookup yields CDR1 SQVTM and CDR2 ANQGSEA. The V end lost 6 bases, the J end lost 3 bases, and 9 bases lay between the germline ends. The CDR3 is 11 amino acids. The CDR3 is CSVLTYYEQYF. The CDR3 coding sequence is TGCAGCGTCCTTACCTACTACGAGCAGTACTTC.

This clone has just one count. The chain is built from TRBV4-2 and TRBJ1-4, with 7 bases lining up with TRBD1. The CDR3 loop spans 17 amino acids. V gave up 2 bases and J gave up 5 bases; unmatched junction bases: 11. Germline-derived CDR1 and CDR2 are LGHNA and YNFKEQ. The CDR3 nucleotides read TGTGCCAGCAGCCAAACTATCCGACAGGGAACAAATGAAAAACTGTTTTTT. Translating gives CASSQTIRQGTNEKLFF.

The chain carries TRBV10-2 and TRBJ1-1; TRBD1 aligns across 7 bases. The germline V gene encodes CDR1 WSHSY and CDR2 SAAADI. This CDR3 is built from 15 residues. J gave up 3 bases and V 4 bases, and 8 bases lay outside the gene matches. This chain's CDR3 is CASSGPDRADTEAFF. The CDR3 bases are TGCGCCAGCAGTGGACCTGACAGGGCGGACACTGAAGCTTTCTTT.